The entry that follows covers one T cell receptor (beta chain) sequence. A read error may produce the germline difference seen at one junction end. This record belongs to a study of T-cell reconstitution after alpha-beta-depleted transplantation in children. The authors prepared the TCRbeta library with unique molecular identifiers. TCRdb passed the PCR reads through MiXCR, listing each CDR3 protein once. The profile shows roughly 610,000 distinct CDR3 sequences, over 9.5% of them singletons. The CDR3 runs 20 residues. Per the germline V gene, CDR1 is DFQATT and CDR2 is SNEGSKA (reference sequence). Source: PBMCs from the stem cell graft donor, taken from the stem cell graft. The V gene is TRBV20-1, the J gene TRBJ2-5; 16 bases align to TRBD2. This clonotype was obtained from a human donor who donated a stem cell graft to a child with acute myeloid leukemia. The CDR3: CCALPSLRGLAGGAQETQYF. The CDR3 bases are TGCTGTGCGTTACCCTCCCTCCGGGGACTAGCGGGAGGGGCTCAAGAGACCCAGTACTTC.